This T cell receptor (beta chain) appears in the sequencing data of a study of blood T cell repertoires in COVID-19 (dated by TCRdb to 2020 to 2021). In the study overall: Samples from collaborators originated in the United States, Italy and Spain and spanned both the acute and convalescent phases of COVID-19. The prospective study material was composed of cDNA or gDNA derived from T cells, B-cell-depleted T cells, or PBMCs. Deeply sampled blood TCRbeta repertoires from subjects exposed to, actively infected with, or recovered from COVID-19 were included in the dataset. The repertoires were released in a freely available public database meant as a resource for research on the immune response to SARS-CoV-2. The samples were drawn from the first 160 participants of the ongoing ImmuneRACE study and from 1,254 subjects provided by 6 global collaborators. Nearly every sample came with metadata listing a de-identified subject ID, COVID-19 status, age in years and sex. Where HLA class I and class II types were available, the types were taken from metadata supplied by the sample provider, not from assay-based typing.

The cysteine opens and the phenylalanine closes a CDR3 of 16 amino acids. The read is trimmed to its CDR3 DNA, 48 bases read in frame from base 1. In the germline V gene (reference sequence), CDR1 corresponds to SGHKS and CDR2 to YYEKEE. Ends trimmed: V by 4 bases, J by 4 bases; bases unmatched to a gene: 12. Collaborating institutions collected whole blood in K2EDTA tubes following their own protocols. Collaborator samples were shipped for TCRbeta analysis as frozen whole blood, isolated PBMCs, or DNA extracted from either sample type. As regards this clone: Its antigen specificity is not known. It has no much larger one-base neighbor in the sample; base qualities were not kept.

TCRbeta CDR3 regions were amplified from genomic DNA using the immunoSEQ Assay, a bias-controlled multiplex PCR. The paper's processing steps were these. Nucleated cell counts per sample were estimated from amplification of reference gene primers within the assay. To quantify the absolute abundance of each unique TCRbeta CDR3 rearrangement, sequence reads were collapsed and filtered. For each sample, productive Simpson clonality was calculated as the square root of Simpson's diversity index across productive rearrangements. Drawn from immuneACCESS, this table holds only the in-frame rearrangements with V and J called that TCRdb kept. Clones are partly lost; checked studies trace under half to an unresolved V gene and leave the rest unexplained. The V and J calls and clone size come from that table; D and trimming were worked out from the DNA. Within this sample are 55,000 to 85,000 clones, with 81% of them counted one time only. More than 0.7% of the sample is held by the ten biggest clonotypes.

The paper's findings and limits, for the study overall: How much clinical and demographic metadata was included differed by source and by participant, and the metadata was provided uncurated.

Sequencing was carried out using peripheral blood. The chain links TRBV5-5 with TRBJ1-2; TRBD1 lines up with 8 middle nucleotides. This sequence was found in a woman aged 65 to 85 with acute or convalescent COVID-19. The bases are TGTGCCAGCAGCCTGGGCGGACAGGGTGGAGGCTATGGCTACACCTTC. Its coded protein is CASSLGGQGGGYGYTF.